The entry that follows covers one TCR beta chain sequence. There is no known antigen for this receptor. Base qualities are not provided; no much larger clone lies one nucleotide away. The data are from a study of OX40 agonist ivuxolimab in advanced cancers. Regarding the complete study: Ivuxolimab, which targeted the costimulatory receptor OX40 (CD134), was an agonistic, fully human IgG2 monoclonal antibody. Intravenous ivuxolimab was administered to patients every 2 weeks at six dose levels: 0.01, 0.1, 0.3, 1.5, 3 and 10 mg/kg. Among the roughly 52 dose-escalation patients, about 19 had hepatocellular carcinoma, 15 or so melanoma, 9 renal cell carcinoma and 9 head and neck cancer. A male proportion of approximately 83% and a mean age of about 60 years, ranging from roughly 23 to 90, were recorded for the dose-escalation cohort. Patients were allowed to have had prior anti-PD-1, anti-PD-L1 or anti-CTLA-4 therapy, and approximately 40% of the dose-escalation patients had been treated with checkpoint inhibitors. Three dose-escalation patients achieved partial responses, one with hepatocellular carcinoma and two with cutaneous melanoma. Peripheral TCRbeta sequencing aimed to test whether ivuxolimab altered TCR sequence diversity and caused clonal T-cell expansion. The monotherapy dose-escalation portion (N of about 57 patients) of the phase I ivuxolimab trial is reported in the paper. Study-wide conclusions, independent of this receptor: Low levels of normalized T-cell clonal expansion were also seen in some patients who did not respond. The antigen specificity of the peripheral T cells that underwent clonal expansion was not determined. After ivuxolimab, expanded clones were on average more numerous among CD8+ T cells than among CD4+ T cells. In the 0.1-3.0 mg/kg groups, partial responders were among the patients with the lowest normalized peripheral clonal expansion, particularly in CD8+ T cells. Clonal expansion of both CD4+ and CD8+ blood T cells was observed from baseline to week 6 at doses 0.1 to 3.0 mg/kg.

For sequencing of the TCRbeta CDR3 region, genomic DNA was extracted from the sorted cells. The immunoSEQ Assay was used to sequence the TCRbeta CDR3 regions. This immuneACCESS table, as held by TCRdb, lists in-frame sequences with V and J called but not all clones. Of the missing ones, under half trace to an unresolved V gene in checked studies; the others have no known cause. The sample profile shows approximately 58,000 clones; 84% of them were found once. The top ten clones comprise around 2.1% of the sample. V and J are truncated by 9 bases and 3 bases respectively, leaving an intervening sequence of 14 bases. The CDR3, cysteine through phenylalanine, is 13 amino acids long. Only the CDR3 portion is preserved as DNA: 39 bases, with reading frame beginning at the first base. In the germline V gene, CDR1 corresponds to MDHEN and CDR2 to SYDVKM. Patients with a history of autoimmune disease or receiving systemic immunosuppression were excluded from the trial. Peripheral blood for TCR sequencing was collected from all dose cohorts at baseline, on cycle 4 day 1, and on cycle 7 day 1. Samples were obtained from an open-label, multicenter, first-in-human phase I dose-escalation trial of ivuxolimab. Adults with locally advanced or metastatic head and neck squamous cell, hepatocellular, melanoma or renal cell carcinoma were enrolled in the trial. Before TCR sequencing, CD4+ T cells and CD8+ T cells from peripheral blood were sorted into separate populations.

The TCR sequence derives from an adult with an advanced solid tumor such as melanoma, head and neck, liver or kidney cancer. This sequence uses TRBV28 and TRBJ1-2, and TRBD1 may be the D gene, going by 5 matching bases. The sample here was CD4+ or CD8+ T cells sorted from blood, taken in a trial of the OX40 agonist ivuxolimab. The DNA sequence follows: TGTGCCAGTACAGGTGCCGTGGACTATGGCTACACCTTC. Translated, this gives CASTGAVDYGYTF.